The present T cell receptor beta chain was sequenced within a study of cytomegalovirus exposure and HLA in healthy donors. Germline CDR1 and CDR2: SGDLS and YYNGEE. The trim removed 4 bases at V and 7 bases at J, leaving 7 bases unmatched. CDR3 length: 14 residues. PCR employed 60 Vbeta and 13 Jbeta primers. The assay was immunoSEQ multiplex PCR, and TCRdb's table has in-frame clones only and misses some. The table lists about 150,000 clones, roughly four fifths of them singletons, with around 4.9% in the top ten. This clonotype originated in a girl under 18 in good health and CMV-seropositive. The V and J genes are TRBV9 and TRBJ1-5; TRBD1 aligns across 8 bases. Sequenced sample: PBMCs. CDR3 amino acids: CASSPGQGGQPQHF. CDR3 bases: TGTGCCAGCAGCCCCGGACAGGGAGGACAGCCCCAGCATTTT.